One and the same sample provided the 3 T cell receptor beta chains below, sequenced in a study of regulatory T cells in long-lasting Graves disease. Time point indicated: persistent/refractory GD, antithyroid drugs over 5 years with positive TRAb. Preparation of the TCR library used RNA extracted from PBMCs. Arm-PCR with iRepertoire HTBI primers amplified the CDR3 regions for these TCR beta libraries. TCRdb independently ran MiXCR on the multiplex PCR reads; one entry per CDR3 protein. The table records 400,000 to 500,000 distinct CDR3 sequences, around 20% of them present only once. Here the sequenced sample was peripheral blood mononuclear cells (PBMCs), taken when the disease was refractory, from a patient treated with antithyroid drugs. The receptors here all came from a female donor with Graves disease.

This clonotype was seen repeatedly, ten times or more. V is TRBV6-1 and J is TRBJ1-2, with a weak D call TRBD1 (6 bases). This CDR3 is 15 amino acids long. With 7 bases removed from V and 3 bases from J, the gap between germline ends came to 18 bases. Germline V gives CDR1 MNHNS, CDR2 SASEGT. The CDR3 sequence is CASTLNRGRDYGYTF. CDR3 nucleotide sequence: TGTGCCAGCACTCTGAACCGGGGGCGCGACTATGGCTACACCTTC.

The chain has TRBV20-1 and TRBJ1-5; a possible D gene is TRBD1 (6 bases). CDR3 length equals 13 residues. Trimming cost V 1 base and J 4 bases, with 8 bases left between them. Germline CDR1 is DFQATT and CDR2 is SNEGSKA (reference sequence). CDR3 sequence (DNA): TGCAGTGCTAGAGGACAGGCTAATCAGCCCCAGCATTTT. Translated: CSARGQANQPQHF.

A few counts support this clonotype. V gene TRBV5-1 combines with J gene TRBJ2-2, with TRBD2 matching 13 bases. The germline V gene has CDR1 SGHRS and CDR2 YFSETQ. CDR3 length: 17 residues. The V and J ends lost 4 bases and 2 bases, in that order; junction bases with no gene match: 5. CDR3 amino acids: CASSQGLAGRNTGELFF. The CDR3 region has the DNA TGCGCCAGCAGCCAGGGACTAGCGGGACGAAACACCGGGGAGCTGTTTTTT.